Following are 14 T cell receptor beta chains from one sample sequenced in a study of T cell responses to AZD1222 COVID-19 vaccine. Clones were sequenced by immunoSEQ multiplex PCR, and TCRdb holds only the in-frame ones, with some missing. The sample shows roughly 100,000 clones, 85% to 90% of them seen only once. The sequences come from peripheral blood, collected on day 0 of AZD1222 vaccination. Receptors originate from an adult in good health.

This chain uses TRBV7-8 with TRBJ2-7; D is perhaps TRBD1 (6 bases). This CDR3 has 15 residues. V gave up 4 bases and J gave up 4 bases, with 17 bases separating them. The V gene's germline CDR1 is SGHVS and CDR2 FQNEAQ. In DNA form, the CDR3 reads TGTGCCAGCAGCTACCAGGGTTTAGGGGGTTACGAGCAGTACTTC. Protein: CASSYQGLGGYEQYF. Full variable domain (remainder filled in from reference TRBV7-8 and TRBJ2-7): GAGVSQSPRYKVAKRGQDVALRCDPISGHVSLFWYQQALGQGPEFLTYFQNEAQLDKSGLPSDRFFAERPEGSVSTLKIQRTQQEDSAVYLCASSYQGLGGYEQYFGPGTRLTVT.

This rearrangement joins TRBV2 to TRBJ1-5; D is uncertain. V was trimmed by 3 bases and J by 6 bases, leaving 18 bases between them. The germline V gene encodes CDR1 SNHLY and CDR2 FYNNEI. The CDR3 runs 16 residues. As DNA, the CDR3 is TGTGCCAGCAGTGACCTCGGACCTGGGCGATCTCAGCCCCAGCATTTT. It codes for CASSDLGPGRSQPQHF.

The chain recombines TRBV13 with TRBJ1-5; TRBD1 matches at 8 bases. Trimming cost V 5 bases and J 0 bases; bases outside gene matches: 18. Germline V CDR1 and CDR2: PRHDT, FYEKMQ (reference sequence). The CDR3 totals 20 residues. CDR3 region: CASSGSRGLVRSYSNQPQHF. CDR3 in DNA: TGTGCCAGCAGCGGATCCAGGGGGCTAGTTAGATCTTATAGCAATCAGCCCCAGCATTTT.

The chain employs TRBV6-2 or TRBV6-3 and TRBJ2-1, with D maybe TRBD1 (7 bases). The length of the CDR3 is 16 residues. V was trimmed by 1 base and J by 0 bases, leaving 10 bases between them. Germline-derived CDR1 and CDR2 are MNHEY and SVGEGT. The DNA for the CDR3 is TGTGCCAGCAGTTACTACAGGGGACTCTCCTACAATGAGCAGTTCTTC. It specifies CASSYYRGLSYNEQFF.

The chain employs TRBV1 and TRBJ2-5; the D call in the table, TRBD1, was not verified against the DNA. TRBV1 is an annotated pseudogene. CDR3 length: 13 residues. CDR3 in amino acids: CTSSFDRGETQYF. For the CDR3, the DNA is TGCACCAGCAGTTTCGACAGGGGAGAGACCCAGTACTTC.

J is TRBJ1-1 and V is TRBV7-8; D gene uncertain. Germline V lookup: CDR1 SGHVS, CDR2 FQNEAQ. The CDR3 totals 14 residues. V lost 1 base and J lost 1, with 7 bases in between. As DNA, the CDR3 is TGTGCCAGCAGCTTAGAGACACCGAACACTGAAGCTTTCTTT. It encodes CASSLETPNTEAFF. The variable domain in full, completed from reference TRBV7-8 and TRBJ1-1, reads GAGVSQSPRYKVAKRGQDVALRCDPISGHVSLFWYQQALGQGPEFLTYFQNEAQLDKSGLPSDRFFAERPEGSVSTLKIQRTQQEDSAVYLCASSLETPNTEAFFGQGTRLTVV.

The chain combines TRBV28 with TRBJ1-5; D gene ambiguous. Per the germline V gene, CDR1 is MDHEN and CDR2 is SYDVKM. The CDR3 loop spans 12 amino acids. V lost 2 bases and J lost 9, with 8 bases in between. The CDR3 loop is CASSLMNRPQHF. The CDR3 region has the DNA TGTGCCAGCAGTTTAATGAACAGGCCCCAGCATTTT.

The chain links TRBV2 to TRBJ1-2; tentative D call: TRBD1 (6 bases). Between the trimmed V and J ends, which lost 3 bases and 3 bases, there was a span of 14 bases. Germline CDR1 and CDR2: SNHLY and FYNNEI. The CDR3 is made up of 15 amino acids. CDR3 coding DNA: TGTGCCAGCAGTGATTTACTCGCAGGGGACTATGGCTACACCTTC. Translating gives CASSDLLAGDYGYTF.

The chain carries TRBV27 and TRBJ1-5; unclear D gene. The CDR3 runs to 14 residues. V shed 4 bases and J shed 1 base, with 8 bases lying between them. The germline gives CDR1 MNHEY, CDR2 SMNVEV (reference sequence). Here the CDR3 reads CASSSMGSNQPQHF. The CDR3 nucleotides read TGTGCCAGCAGTTCGATGGGGAGCAATCAGCCCCAGCATTTT.

The V and J genes are TRBV12-3 or TRBV12-4 and TRBJ1-1; D is unresolved. V was clipped by 8 bases and J by 1 base, with 2 bases between them. The CDR3 is made up of 10 amino acids. The CDR3 region has the DNA TGTGCCAGCGGGAACACTGAAGCTTTCTTT. As protein: CASGNTEAFF.

V is TRBV7-9 and J is TRBJ2-7; tentatively, D is TRBD1 (6 bases). Deletions cut 5 bases from V and 1 base from J, with 9 bases between. CDR3 length: 13 amino acids. Germline V gene lookup returns CDR1 SEHNR and CDR2 FQNEAQ (reference sequence). CDR3 sequence reads: CASSPGTSYEQYF. CDR3 nucleotides: TGTGCCAGCAGCCCGGGGACATCCTACGAGCAGTACTTC. Combining the CDR3 with reference TRBV7-9 and TRBJ2-7 gives the whole variable domain DTGVSQNPRHKITKRGQNVTFRCDPISEHNRLYWYRQTLGQGPEFLTYFQNEAQLEKSRLLSDRFSAERPKGSFSTLEIQRTEQGDSAMYLCASSPGTSYEQYFGPGTRLTVT.

J is TRBJ1-2 and V is TRBV28; 8 nucleotides match TRBD1. Looked up from germline, CDR1 is MDHEN and CDR2 is SYDVKM. This CDR3 has 15 amino acids. The trim removed 5 bases at V and 8 bases at J, leaving 13 bases unmatched. The CDR3 DNA follows: TGTGCCAGCAGTCCACTCGCCCAGGGGGCTTACGGCTACACCTTC. As protein: CASSPLAQGAYGYTF.

The V call is TRBV4-2, the J call TRBJ1-1; maybe TRBD1 (5 bases). Trimming left V 2 bases short and J 3 bases short, with 16 bases between. The CDR3 is 16 amino acids. Germline values: CDR1 LGHNA, CDR2 YNFKEQ. The CDR3 DNA sequence: TGTGCCAGCAGCCAAACTAGCCGGGGGTCTTACACTGAAGCTTTCTTT. It codes for CASSQTSRGSYTEAFF.

This rearrangement joins TRBV7-9 to TRBJ2-1; 7 bases line up with TRBD1. Trimming at V came to 4 bases and at J to 8 bases, leaving 5 bases not matched to a gene. The CDR3 has 13 residues. Germline assignment: CDR1 SEHNR and CDR2 FQNEAQ (reference sequence). The CDR3 spells CASSSDRADEQFF. In DNA form, the CDR3 reads TGTGCCAGCAGCTCCGACAGGGCGGATGAGCAGTTCTTC.